Listed below are T cell receptor beta chains from one sample, sequenced in a study of T cells in Graves' hyperthyroidism and ophthalmopathy. TCRdb re-analysed the multiplex PCR reads in MiXCR, keeping a single row per CDR3 protein. The sample has around 600,000 distinct CDR3 sequences, around a sixth seen once; the top ten hold around 7.5%. Sequenced: blood. Source of these receptors: a woman aged 25-40 years with Graves' hyperthyroidism. Each CDR3 is given with its conserved first and last residue. Fields, in order: CDR3 protein, CDR3 DNA, V gene, D gene, clone size, J gene. The D gene is left open where the match is weak. Not every row has a clone size; where given, it reads once, few, many or a size class.

CDR3: CASTGDRNQPQHF; DNA: TGTGCCAGCACAGGGGACCGCAATCAGCCCCAGCATTTT; V: TRBV2; D: -; size: many; J: TRBJ1-5
CDR3: CASSASWGGSTPDTQYF; DNA: TGTGCCAGCAGCGCCTCCTGGGGCGGGAGTACCCCAGATACGCAGTATTTT; V: TRBV2; D: TRBD2; size: -; J: TRBJ2-3
CDR3: CASSQGTEISHSPLHF; DNA: TGCGCCAGCAGCCAGGGGACAGAAATCAGTCACTCACCCCTCCACTTT; V: TRBV4-1; D: TRBD1; size: -; J: TRBJ1-6
CDR3: CASSLSLTGGTGELFF; DNA: TGTGCCAGCAGCTTAAGCCTAACCGGGGGCACCGGGGAGCTGTTTTTT; V: TRBV11-3; D: -; size: many; J: TRBJ2-2
CDR3: CASSTEQGRNGYTF; DNA: TGCGCCAGCAGTACTGAACAGGGGCGGAATGGCTACACCTTC; V: TRBV10-2; D: TRBD1; size: -; J: TRBJ1-2
CDR3: CAWRTGQNYGYTF; DNA: TGTGCCTGGAGGACGGGACAGAACTATGGCTACACCTTC; V: TRBV30; D: TRBD1; size: many; J: TRBJ1-2
CDR3: CASSQAGARREQYF; DNA: TGCGCCAGCAGCCAAGCGGGGGCGCGACGCGAGCAGTACTTC; V: TRBV4-1; D: -; size: -; J: TRBJ2-7
CDR3: CSARSGNVREQFF; DNA: TGCAGTGCTAGAAGCGGGAATGTGAGGGAGCAGTTCTTC; V: TRBV20-1; D: TRBD2; size: many; J: TRBJ2-1
CDR3: CASRDTGVRDGYTF; DNA: TGTGCCAGTAGGGACACAGGGGTCCGCGATGGCTACACCTTC; V: TRBV19; D: TRBD1; size: -; J: TRBJ1-2
CDR3: CSAIQTGQYNQPQHF; DNA: TGCAGTGCCATCCAAACGGGACAGTATAATCAGCCCCAGCATTTT; V: TRBV20-1; D: TRBD1; size: -; J: TRBJ1-5
CDR3: CASSPLRGSTDTQYF; DNA: TGTGCCAGCAGTCCCTTAAGGGGTAGCACAGATACGCAGTATTTT; V: TRBV6-1; D: -; size: -; J: TRBJ2-3
CDR3: CAWRLKGTSGGYNEQFF; DNA: TGTGCCTGGAGGCTAAAAGGGACTAGCGGGGGGTACAATGAGCAGTTCTTC; V: TRBV30; D: TRBD2; size: many; J: TRBJ2-1
CDR3: CSARGQNAGNTIYF; DNA: TGCAGTGCCCGGGGACAGAATGCTGGAAACACCATATATTTT; V: TRBV20-1; D: TRBD1; size: few; J: TRBJ1-3
CDR3: CASSYSLKSFDVAGELFF; DNA: TGTGCCAGCAGTTACTCCCTAAAATCCTTTGACGTGGCCGGGGAGCTGTTTTTT; V: TRBV6-5; D: -; size: few; J: TRBJ2-2
CDR3: CASSGTGGGNTIYF; DNA: TGTGCCAGCAGTGGGACAGGGGGAGGAAACACCATATATTTT; V: TRBV12-3/TRBV12-4; D: TRBD1; size: many; J: TRBJ1-3
CDR3: CSARTVADTQYF; DNA: TGCAGTGCTAGAACAGTGGCAGATACGCAGTATTTT; V: TRBV20-1; D: -; size: many; J: TRBJ2-3
CDR3: CASRESYTQYF; DNA: TGTGCCAGCAGGGAATCATATACGCAGTATTTT; V: TRBV6-1; D: -; size: few; J: TRBJ2-3
CDR3: CASSPGELYNEQFF; DNA: TGTGCCAGCTCACCAGGGGAGCTATACAATGAGCAGTTCTTC; V: TRBV18; D: -; size: many; J: TRBJ2-1
CDR3: CASSEGTRETKPQHF; DNA: TGTGCCAGCAGTGAAGGGACACGAGAAACCAAGCCCCAGCATTTT; V: TRBV10-3; D: -; size: -; J: TRBJ1-5
CDR3: CASSLELAPYEQYF; DNA: TGCGCCAGCAGCTTGGAGTTGGCCCCCTACGAGCAGTACTTC; V: TRBV5-1; D: -; size: few; J: TRBJ2-7
CDR3: CASCDLGRGGGANYEQYF; DNA: TGTGCCAGCTGCGACCTCGGCAGGGGTGGGGGGGCCAACTACGAGCAGTACTTC; V: TRBV28; D: -; size: many; J: TRBJ2-7
CDR3: CASSPPGRSSYNEQFF; DNA: TGTGCCAGCAGCCCTCCGGGGCGAAGCTCCTACAATGAGCAGTTCTTC; V: TRBV13; D: -; size: many; J: TRBJ2-1
CDR3: CASSAGGLLDTQYF; DNA: TGTGCCAGTAGTGCGGGAGGGCTTTTAGATACGCAGTATTTT; V: TRBV19; D: TRBD2; size: -; J: TRBJ2-3
CDR3: CASSGTLRGSEVYNEQFF; DNA: TGTGCCAGCAGCGGGACGCTCCGCGGGAGCGAGGTCTACAATGAGCAGTTCTTC; V: TRBV7-9; D: TRBD2; size: many; J: TRBJ2-1
CDR3: CSARETGRYYEQYF; DNA: TGCAGTGCTAGAGAGACGGGACGCTACTACGAGCAGTACTTC; V: TRBV20-1; D: -; size: many; J: TRBJ2-7
CDR3: CSARVGVLETQYF; DNA: TGCAGTGCTAGAGTTGGGGTTTTGGAGACCCAGTACTTC; V: TRBV20-1; D: -; size: many; J: TRBJ2-5
CDR3: CSVDRDYAEAFF; DNA: TGCAGCGTGGACAGGGATTATGCTGAAGCTTTCTTT; V: TRBV29-1; D: TRBD1; size: -; J: TRBJ1-1
CDR3: CASSSRTVGAGELFF; DNA: TGTGCCAGCAGCTCCCGGACCGTTGGCGCCGGGGAGCTGTTTTTT; V: TRBV9; D: -; size: few; J: TRBJ2-2
CDR3: CASSAGGGRSYYEQYF; DNA: TGTGCCAGCAGCGCCGGGGGCGGGAGGAGTTACTACGAGCAGTACTTC; V: TRBV9; D: TRBD2; size: many; J: TRBJ2-7
CDR3: CASKGASVNEQFF; DNA: TGCGCCAGCAAGGGTGCTAGCGTAAATGAGCAGTTCTTC; V: TRBV5-1; D: -; size: many; J: TRBJ2-1
CDR3: CASNKGPGRSTEAFF; DNA: TGTGCCAGCAACAAGGGACCCGGTCGGTCAACTGAAGCTTTCTTT; V: TRBV2; D: -; size: many; J: TRBJ1-1
CDR3: CASSYTDLTNEQFF; DNA: TGTGCCAGCAGTTACACGGACCTTACGAATGAGCAGTTCTTC; V: TRBV6-5; D: -; size: -; J: TRBJ2-1
CDR3: CAWKVAADRPYTF; DNA: TGTGCCTGGAAGGTAGCCGCCGACAGACCCTACACCTTC; V: TRBV30; D: -; size: many; J: TRBJ1-2
CDR3: CASSRDSRDYAEAFF; DNA: TGTGCCAGCAGTCGAGACAGCCGGGACTACGCTGAGGCTTTCTTT; V: TRBV6-2/TRBV6-3; D: -; size: -; J: TRBJ1-1
CDR3: CASSDWTVNYEQYF; DNA: TGTGCCAGCAGTGACTGGACAGTGAACTACGAGCAGTACTTC; V: TRBV6-1; D: -; size: many; J: TRBJ2-7
CDR3: CASFTASGELFF; DNA: TGTGCCAGTTTCACAGCTTCCGGGGAGCTGTTTTTT; V: TRBV2; D: -; size: many; J: TRBJ2-2
CDR3: CSAPGLAGVGDTQYF; DNA: TGCAGTGCGCCGGGACTAGCGGGAGTAGGGGATACGCAGTATTTT; V: TRBV20-1; D: TRBD2; size: many; J: TRBJ2-3
CDR3: CASSRFQGAGGYTF; DNA: TGTGCCAGCAGCCGTTTCCAGGGGGCAGGTGGCTACACCTTC; V: TRBV6-1; D: TRBD1; size: many; J: TRBJ1-2
CDR3: CASAPPTGLHNEQFF; DNA: TGTGCCAGCGCCCCCCCGACAGGGCTTCACAATGAGCAGTTCTTC; V: TRBV12-3/TRBV12-4; D: TRBD1; size: many; J: TRBJ2-1
CDR3: CAISDGTTKNIQYF; DNA: TGTGCCATCAGTGATGGGACCACCAAAAACATTCAGTACTTC; V: TRBV10-3; D: -; size: -; J: TRBJ2-4
CDR3: CASSLATPSEQYF; DNA: TGTGCCAGCAGCTTAGCCACACCGTCCGAGCAGTACTTC; V: TRBV7-2; D: -; size: many; J: TRBJ2-7
CDR3: CASSQDVYQGSGFTDTQYF; DNA: TGCGCCAGCAGCCAAGATGTTTATCAGGGTAGTGGGTTCACAGATACGCAGTATTTT; V: TRBV4-3; D: -; size: few; J: TRBJ2-3
CDR3: CSARVPSGSTDTQYF; DNA: TGCAGTGCTAGAGTTCCTAGCGGTAGCACAGATACGCAGTATTTT; V: TRBV20-1; D: TRBD2; size: few; J: TRBJ2-3
CDR3: CASIKAGSANTGELFF; DNA: TGTGCCAGCATTAAAGCGGGATCCGCGAACACCGGGGAGCTGTTTTTT; V: TRBV12-3/TRBV12-4; D: TRBD2; size: many; J: TRBJ2-2
CDR3: CASSEGTALQFF; DNA: TGTGCCAGCAGTGAGGGGACAGCCTTGCAGTTCTTC; V: TRBV6-1; D: TRBD1; size: -; J: TRBJ2-1
CDR3: CASSPQGPGSGSSYEQYF; DNA: TGTGCCAGCAGTCCCCAGGGACCAGGGAGCGGAAGCTCCTACGAGCAGTACTTC; V: TRBV27; D: -; size: many; J: TRBJ2-7
CDR3: CASSLRVSGSPLHF; DNA: TGTGCCAGCAGCTTAAGGGTCTCCGGTTCACCCCTCCACTTT; V: TRBV7-9; D: -; size: many; J: TRBJ1-6
CDR3: CASSFAGNNQPQHF; DNA: TGTGCCAGCAGTTTTGCAGGGAACAATCAGCCCCAGCATTTT; V: TRBV28; D: -; size: many; J: TRBJ1-5
CDR3: CASSLDGQNYGYTF; DNA: TGTGCCAGCAGCTTAGATGGTCAGAACTATGGCTACACCTTC; V: TRBV7-9; D: -; size: -; J: TRBJ1-2
CDR3: CAWTTGDSYEQYF; DNA: TGTGCCTGGACTACGGGGGATTCCTACGAGCAGTACTTC; V: TRBV30; D: -; size: many; J: TRBJ2-7
CDR3: CASSVVDREGGAFF; DNA: TGTGCCAGCAGTGTGGTAGACAGGGAGGGGGGAGCTTTCTTT; V: TRBV6-1; D: TRBD1; size: many; J: TRBJ1-1
CDR3: CASSESLAADNEQFF; DNA: TGTGCCAGCAGCGAGTCCCTAGCGGCGGACAATGAGCAGTTCTTC; V: TRBV7-9; D: TRBD2; size: -; J: TRBJ2-1